Listed here are 27 T cell receptor beta chains from one sample, sequenced in a study of T cell changes during pregnancy in multiple sclerosis. Generated by immunoSEQ multiplex PCR, the TCRdb table keeps only in-frame clones and is missing some. Among some 40,000 clones, around 90% were seen once, and the ten largest hold approximately 0.5%. This specimen consisted of CD4+ T cells from peripheral blood mononuclear cells, obtained in the second trimester of pregnancy. Receptor source: a female donor with multiple sclerosis, enrolled in a pregnancy study.

V is TRBV5-6 and J is TRBJ1-4, with 11 bases matching TRBD1. The CDR3 is 17 residues long. Trimming cost V 3 bases and J 3 bases; bases outside gene matches: 7. Germline V gives CDR1 SGHDT, CDR2 YYEEEE. The CDR3 bases are TGTGCCAGCAGCTCCCGGGACAGGGGGGTATCTAATGAAAAACTGTTTTTT. It specifies CASSSRDRGVSNEKLFF.

The CDR3 here is CARIDRRRFSNTEAFF. DNA for the CDR3: TGTGCCAGGATCGACAGGAGGAGATTTTCGAACACTGAAGCTTTCTTT. V usage is TRBV27 and J usage is TRBJ1-1; possible D gene TRBD1, 6 bases. Trimming took off 9 bases at V and 1 base at J, with 21 bases between the two ends. This CDR3 contains 16 residues. In germline, CDR1 is MNHEY, CDR2 SMNVEV (reference sequence).

The genes are TRBV5-1 and TRBJ2-1; the match to TRBD1 covers 7 bases. This CDR3 is built from 13 residues. V was clipped by 0 bases and J by 8 bases; unmatched bases: 2. The germline V gene has CDR1 SGHRS and CDR2 YFSETQ. The CDR3, as DNA: TGCGCCAGCAGCTTGGACAGGGGTGATGAGCAGTTCTTC. Its protein is CASSLDRGDEQFF.

This chain links TRBV6-5 with TRBJ2-7; D unresolved. The V and J ends lost 10 bases and 5 bases respectively, with 12 bases between them. Germline CDR1 and CDR2: MNHEY and SVGAGI. This CDR3 has 11 residues. CDR3 in amino acids: CATLSVDEQYF. CDR3 sequence (DNA): TGTGCCACCCTCAGCGTGGACGAGCAGTACTTC.

The chain carries TRBV2 and TRBJ1-3, with TRBD1 matching 7 bases. With V trimmed by 2 bases and J by 7 bases, 2 bases remained unmatched. The CDR3 is 13 residues long. Germline V gene data show CDR1 as SNHLY and CDR2 as FYNNEI. DNA of the CDR3: TGTGCCAGCAGTGAACAGGGGGTTAACACCATATATTTT. This gives the protein CASSEQGVNTIYF.

This clone was picked up one time. The chain joins TRBV30 to TRBJ2-7; 9 bases line up with TRBD2. V shed 7 bases and J 3 bases; nucleotides not matched to a gene: 4. This CDR3 region has 12 residues. Germline loops: CDR1 GTSNPN, CDR2 SVGIG (reference sequence). CDR3 loop: CAYQTSGYEQYF. Here the CDR3 DNA reads TGTGCCTATCAGACTAGCGGCTACGAGCAGTACTTC.

The chain employs TRBV7-9 and TRBJ1-4; 10 bases match TRBD1. Germline V gene data show CDR1 as SEHNR and CDR2 as FQNEAQ (reference sequence). The CDR3 loop spans 17 amino acids. After removal of 0 bases from V and 5 bases from J, the junction contained 6 bases not matched to a gene. The chain's CDR3 is CASSLARRQGANEKLFF. CDR3 bases: TGTGCCAGCAGCTTAGCCCGACGACAGGGGGCGAATGAAAAACTGTTTTTT. The full variable domain, completed using reference TRBV7-9 and TRBJ1-4, is DTGVSQNPRHKITKRGQNVTFRCDPISEHNRLYWYRQTLGQGPEFLTYFQNEAQLEKSRLLSDRFSAERPKGSFSTLEIQRTEQGDSAMYLCASSLARRQGANEKLFFGSGTQLSVL.

This clone was seen only once. The chain couples TRBV7-9 to TRBJ2-3, with TRBD2 matching over 7 bases. The junction had 13 bases not matched to a gene; V was cut back by 10 bases and J by 3 bases. The CDR3 length is 15 residues. Germline V gives CDR1 SEHNR, CDR2 FQNEAQ (reference sequence). This CDR3 is CATPRRLAETDTQYF. CDR3 nucleotides: TGTGCCACCCCTAGACGCCTAGCGGAAACAGATACGCAGTATTTT. Using reference TRBV7-9 and TRBJ2-3 for the parts outside the CDR3, the full variable domain is DTGVSQNPRHKITKRGQNVTFRCDPISEHNRLYWYRQTLGQGPEFLTYFQNEAQLEKSRLLSDRFSAERPKGSFSTLEIQRTEQGDSAMYLCATPRRLAETDTQYFGPGTRLTVL.

Here the CDR3 reads CASSLVPRPAGSSEKLFF. CDR3 DNA sequence: TGTGCCAGCAGCTTAGTTCCGAGGCCAGCTGGGTCAAGTGAAAAACTGTTTTTT. The V and J genes are TRBV7-8 and TRBJ1-4; D remains ambiguous. Germline CDR1 is SGHVS and CDR2 is FQNEAQ. Trimming stripped 1 base from V and 7 bases from J, with 22 bases between. The CDR3 length is 18 residues.

The V and J genes are TRBV7-2 and TRBJ2-1; D remains ambiguous. V gave up 2 bases and J gave up 5 bases, with 4 bases separating them. Per germline, CDR1 SGHTA and CDR2 FQGNSA. The CDR3 contains 12 residues. The CDR3 spells CASSLSHNEQFF. The CDR3 DNA follows: TGTGCCAGCAGCTTATCTCACAATGAGCAGTTCTTC.

The V and J genes are TRBV18 and TRBJ1-2; D is undetermined. Germline V gives CDR1 KGHSH, CDR2 LQKENI. V lost 3 bases and J 1 base, leaving 12 bases between the germline ends. There are 15 residues in the CDR3. For the CDR3, the DNA is TGTGCCAGCTCACCTTATGAGGGATATAACTATGGCTACACCTTC. Its protein product is CASSPYEGYNYGYTF.

This clone is a singleton in its sample. This rearrangement joins TRBV9 to TRBJ2-1; D not resolved. The V end lost 4 bases, the J end lost 10 bases, and 18 bases lay between the germline ends. This CDR3 is built from 14 residues. Germline V gene data show CDR1 as SGDLS and CDR2 as YYNGEE. CDR3 nucleotide sequence: TGTGCCAGCAGCCCCTTTCCTGAGGTCGGGGAGCAGTTCTTC. It codes for CASSPFPEVGEQFF.

This chain uses TRBV6-6 with TRBJ2-1, with 10 bases fitting TRBD2. Germline trimming cut 2 bases from V and 5 bases from J; bases unmatched to any gene: 3. The CDR3 is 15 amino acids. Germline values: CDR1 MNHNY, CDR2 SVGAGI (reference sequence). The CDR3 DNA reads TGTGCCAGCAGTTACGGTCTAGCGGGAGACAATGAGCAGTTCTTC. Translation: CASSYGLAGDNEQFF.

The chain joins TRBV11-3 to TRBJ1-1; no clear D. This CDR3 is 15 amino acids long. Germline lookup yields CDR1 SGHNT and CDR2 YENEEA. The germline V and J ends were trimmed by 1 base and 0 bases, with 9 bases remaining between them. The CDR3 sequence: CASSLGHRVNTEAFF. The CDR3, as DNA: TGTGCCAGCAGCTTAGGCCACAGAGTGAACACTGAAGCTTTCTTT.

The V gene is TRBV11-3, the J gene TRBJ2-1, with D tentatively TRBD2 (6 bases). Trimming removed 7 bases at V and 9 bases at J, with 13 bases between. The germline V gene encodes CDR1 SGHNT and CDR2 YENEEA. The CDR3 sequence is 12 residues long. CDR3 DNA sequence: TGTGCCAGCACCGGGACTGGATTTGAGCAGTTCTTC. Residues: CASTGTGFEQFF. The full variable domain, with the rest looked up from reference TRBV11-3 and TRBJ2-1, is EAGVVQSPRYKIIEKKQPVAFWCNPISGHNTLYWYLQNLGQGPELLIRYENEEAVDDSQLPKDRFSAERLKGVDSTLKIQPAELGDSAVYLCASTGTGFEQFFGPGTRLTVL.

Concerning this clone: A junction boundary mismatches the germline segment, possibly from a read error. This rearrangement joins TRBV7-7 to TRBJ2-7, with TRBD2 matching 11 bases. Germline values: CDR1 SSHAT, CDR2 FNYEAQ (reference sequence). The CDR3 is made up of 14 amino acids. The CDR3 region is CASSPTSGSYEQYF. DNA of the CDR3: TGTGCTAGCAGCCCAACTAGCGGGAGCTACGAGCAGTACTTC.

The chain employs TRBV7-2 and TRBJ2-7; a weak D match, TRBD2 (7 bases). The germline V gene has CDR1 SGHTA and CDR2 FQGNSA. The CDR3 consists of 14 residues. Trimming took off 6 bases at V and 5 bases at J, with 17 bases between the two ends. The CDR3 DNA follows: TGTGCCAGCAGACTCGGAGGGGGAGGGCACGAGCAGTACTTC. This sequence encodes CASRLGGGGHEQYF.

This chain links TRBV5-1 with TRBJ2-7; D call uncertain. The V end lost 0 bases, the J end lost 1 base, and 17 bases lay between the germline ends. Germline lookup yields CDR1 SGHRS and CDR2 YFSETQ. This CDR3 region has 17 residues. The chain's CDR3 is CASSLGGGAITSYEQYF. The CDR3 nucleotides are TGCGCCAGCAGCTTGGGAGGTGGAGCTATTACTTCCTACGAGCAGTACTTC. Drawing the rest from reference TRBV5-1 and TRBJ2-7, the complete variable domain is KAGVTQTPRYLIKTRGQQVTLSCSPISGHRSVSWYQQTPGQGLQFLFEYFSETQRNKGNFPGRFSGRQFSNSRSEMNVSTLELGDSALYLCASSLGGGAITSYEQYFGPGTRLTVT.

The V and J genes are TRBV4-3 and TRBJ1-4, with D maybe TRBD1 (6 bases). CDR1 LGHNA and CDR2 YSLEER come from the germline V gene. The CDR3 totals 14 residues. V was trimmed by 1 base and J by 6 bases, leaving 9 bases between them. CDR3 nucleotide sequence: TGCGCCAGCAGCCAAGGGGGGCCTTATGAAAAACTGTTTTTT. This gives the protein CASSQGGPYEKLFF.

The chain employs TRBV7-2 and TRBJ2-1; D is unclear. Germline V gene data show CDR1 as SGHTA and CDR2 as FQGNSA. The CDR3 is 12 amino acids. Trimming removed 5 bases from V and 1 base from J, with 3 bases in between. The CDR3 loop reads CASSASYNEQFF. As DNA, the CDR3 is TGTGCCAGCAGCGCGTCCTACAATGAGCAGTTCTTC.

This sequence joins TRBV12-5 and TRBJ1-1; no reliable D call. Trimming pared 8 bases from V and 1 base from J, leaving 8 bases between. This CDR3 spans 12 amino acids. Germline loops: CDR1 LGHNT, CDR2 FRNRAP. CDR3 coding DNA: TGTGCTAGTCACTTCGGGAACACTGAAGCTTTCTTT. Translating it yields CASHFGNTEAFF.

The chain couples TRBV29-1 to TRBJ2-7; D is perhaps TRBD2 (5 bases). CDR1 SQVTM and CDR2 ANQGSEA come from the germline V gene. The V and J ends lost 2 bases and 9 bases respectively, with 23 bases between them. The CDR3 runs 15 residues. The CDR3 DNA is TGCAGCGTTGAACAAGACAAAAGGTCGGGGTCGAGGCAGTACTTC. It yields the protein CSVEQDKRSGSRQYF.

The chain uses TRBV19 and TRBJ2-5; 8 positions match TRBD2. Germline-derived CDR1 and CDR2 are LNHDA and SQIVND (reference sequence). The CDR3 loop spans 15 amino acids. J was trimmed by 6 bases and V by 1 base; bases with no gene match: 7. Here the CDR3 DNA reads TGTGCCAGTAGTATAGGTACGAGCGGGAGTCAGACCCAGTACTTC. Its protein product is CASSIGTSGSQTQYF.

V and J are TRBV7-2 and TRBJ2-2; D unresolved. V shed 0 bases and J shed 1 base, with 6 bases lying between them. This CDR3 is built from 15 residues. The V gene's germline CDR1 is SGHTA and CDR2 FQGNSA. The CDR3, as DNA: TGTGCCAGCAGCTTAGCGGCCATGAACACCGGGGAGCTGTTTTTT. Its translation is CASSLAAMNTGELFF.

V gene TRBV18 combines with J gene TRBJ1-1, with 9 bases fitting TRBD1. This CDR3 spans 14 amino acids. V gave up 3 bases and J gave up 1 base; unmatched junction bases: 0. Germline CDR1 and CDR2: KGHSH and LQKENI. In nucleotides, the CDR3 is TGTGCCAGCTCACCGGACAGGGGGAACACTGAAGCTTTCTTT. This translates into CASSPDRGNTEAFF.

The rearrangement joins TRBV7-6 to TRBJ2-1; 7 positions match TRBD1. The CDR3 has 13 amino acids. Germline V gene data show CDR1 as SGHVS and CDR2 as FNYEAQ. Trimming at V came to 5 bases and at J to 5 bases, leaving 3 bases not matched to a gene. The CDR3 DNA reads TGTGCCAGCAGCGGGGACAGTAACAATGAGCAGTTCTTC. Protein: CASSGDSNNEQFF.

This clone showed up just once. The V call is TRBV25-1, the J call TRBJ1-1; D remains unclear. Trimming removed 4 bases from V and 5 bases from J, with 17 bases in between. The CDR3 totals 15 residues. CDR1 is MGHDK, CDR2 SYGVNS, per germline. The CDR3 sequence is CASSGPLGGLTEAFF. DNA for the CDR3: TGTGCCAGCAGTGGTCCCTTAGGAGGGTTGACTGAAGCTTTCTTT.